These T cell receptor beta chains were read from a single sample in a study of blood T cell repertoires in COVID-19. Measured with immunoSEQ multiplex PCR; TCRdb has only the in-frame clones, and not every one. Of about 56,000 clones listed, 80% to 90% are singletons. Sample: peripheral blood. These receptors were collected from a woman between 55 and 75 years old with COVID-19, enrolled during active disease. Both conserved end residues are part of each CDR3. The D gene is left open where the match is weak. A clone size is listed for some rows: how often the clone was seen (once, few, many), or a class if it is expanded.

CDR3 length,D gene,V gene,J gene,clone size,CDR3 DNA,CDR3 protein
15,NA,TRBV19,TRBJ2-3,NA,TGTGCCAGCCGAATACCCGGACTCAGCACAGATACGCAGTATTTT,CASRIPGLSTDTQYF
14,NA,TRBV11-3,TRBJ2-7,NA,TGTGCCAGCAGCCTTCTTGGGCTACCCATCGAGCAGTACTTC,CASSLLGLPIEQYF
15,NA,TRBV5-6,TRBJ1-2,NA,TGTGCCAGCAGCCCCCCTTACAGGAGAGACTATGGCTACACCTTC,CASSPPYRRDYGYTF
18,TRBD1,TRBV4-1,TRBJ1-5,NA,TGCGCCAGCAGCCAAGGGGACAGGGGGCTTGGTGGCAATCAGCCCCAGCATTTT,CASSQGDRGLGGNQPQHF
16,TRBD2,TRBV9,TRBJ2-7,NA,TGTGCCAGCAGCTCACCCGGGACTAGCGGGAGGGTCGAGCAGTACTTC,CASSSPGTSGRVEQYF
14,NA,TRBV27,TRBJ2-3,NA,TGTGCCAGCAGTTTAGCGGGGAGCACAGATACGCAGTATTTT,CASSLAGSTDTQYF
15,NA,TRBV11-2,TRBJ2-1,once,TGTGCCAGCAGCTTAGGGTCGAGCTCCTACAATGAGCAGTTCTTC,CASSLGSSSYNEQFF
14,NA,TRBV28,TRBJ1-2,NA,TGTGCCAGCAGTTTAGTTCTCCAGACGGGTGGCTACACCTTC,CASSLVLQTGGYTF
12,NA,TRBV2,TRBJ1-5,NA,TGTGCCAGCAGTTCGGGTGATCAGCCCCAGCATTTT,CASSSGDQPQHF
15,NA,TRBV20-1,TRBJ1-1,NA,TGCAGTGCTAGTAATCCGGGGCGGGGGAACACTGAAGCTTTCTTT,CSASNPGRGNTEAFF
15,NA,TRBV6-6,TRBJ2-1,NA,TGTGCCAGCAGTACAACACGGGAATCCTACAATGAGCAGTTCTTC,CASSTTRESYNEQFF
12,NA,TRBV2,TRBJ2-2,NA,TGTGCCAGCCCTAGTAACACCGGGGAGCTGTTTTTT,CASPSNTGELFF
14,NA,TRBV14,TRBJ1-4,NA,TGTGCCAGCAGCCAAGATATCCAGAATGAAAAACTGTTTTTT,CASSQDIQNEKLFF
17,TRBD1,TRBV18,TRBJ2-1,NA,TGTGCCAGCTCACCAAGGGGGCAGGGGGCCCCCTACAATGAGCAGTTCTTC,CASSPRGQGAPYNEQFF
14,NA,TRBV4-1,TRBJ2-2,NA,TGCGCCAGCAGCCAAGTCGGTAACACCGGGGAGCTGTTTTTT,CASSQVGNTGELFF
17,NA,TRBV6-1,TRBJ1-2,NA,TGTGCCAGCAGTGAAATGCCCCCCTCGGCAGGTAACTATGGCTACACCTTC,CASSEMPPSAGNYGYTF
14,NA,TRBV6-4,TRBJ1-4,NA,TGTGCCAGCCCTGGACTTTCAACTAATGAAAAACTGTTTTTT,CASPGLSTNEKLFF
13,NA,TRBV5-1,TRBJ2-1,NA,TGCGCCAGCAGGGGGGACAACTACAATGAGCAGTTCTTC,CASRGDNYNEQFF
15,TRBD2,TRBV30,TRBJ2-1,NA,TGTGCCTGGAGAAGGTTGAGCGGGAGGGCCAATGAGCAGTTCTTC,CAWRRLSGRANEQFF
15,NA,TRBV7-9,TRBJ1-5,NA,TGTGCCAGCAGCTTAACTATAGGAGGGGATCAGCCCCAGCATTTT,CASSLTIGGDQPQHF
17,TRBD1,TRBV9,TRBJ1-3,NA,TGTGCCAGCAGCGTACACCCGGGACAGAGATCTGGAAACACCATATATTTT,CASSVHPGQRSGNTIYF
15,NA,TRBV6-5,TRBJ1-1,NA,TGTGCCAGCAGCTTCGACACAGACGGGAACACTGAAGCTTTCTTT,CASSFDTDGNTEAFF
16,TRBD2,TRBV13,TRBJ2-5,NA,TGTGCCAGCAGCTGGACTAGCGGGGGGTCACAAGAGACCCAGTACTTC,CASSWTSGGSQETQYF
16,TRBD1,TRBV28,TRBJ2-7,NA,TGTGCCAGCAGTATTAGGGGACAGGATAGCTCCTACGAGCAGTACTTC,CASSIRGQDSSYEQYF
14,NA,TRBV5-1,TRBJ1-5,NA,TGCGCCAGCAGTCCCCTCGAGGGAGGGCAGCCCCAGCATTTT,CASSPLEGGQPQHF
13,NA,TRBV19,TRBJ2-5,NA,TGTGCCAGTAGTATGAGGTTCGAAGAGACCCAGTACTTC,CASSMRFEETQYF
12,NA,TRBV28,TRBJ1-2,few,TGTGCCAGCGAGGGGGACCAGAGGGGCTACACCTTC,CASEGDQRGYTF
16,TRBD2,TRBV4-3,TRBJ2-1,NA,TGCGCCAGCAGCCAAGATACCGGTGGGCGGGGGAATGAGCAGTTCTTC,CASSQDTGGRGNEQFF
16,TRBD1,TRBV18,TRBJ2-7,NA,TGTGCCAGCTCACCTCAGGACAGGGCAAGTACCTACGAGCAGTACTTC,CASSPQDRASTYEQYF
14,TRBD1,TRBV5-5,TRBJ1-2,NA,TGTGCCAGCAGCTTGGTACAGGGGGTCTATGGCTACACCTTC,CASSLVQGVYGYTF
16,NA,TRBV30,TRBJ2-7,NA,TGTGCCTGGAGTGTACCTGGGGCAGTATCTTCCTACGAGCAGTACTTC,CAWSVPGAVSSYEQYF
14,NA,TRBV25-1,TRBJ2-7,once,TGTGCCAGCAGTGATGACTCGGGCTCCTACGAGCAGTACTTC,CASSDDSGSYEQYF
17,NA,TRBV4-3,TRBJ1-3,NA,TGCGCCAGCAGCCAAGAAAAAGCAGGGCTTCCTGGAAACACCATATATTTT,CASSQEKAGLPGNTIYF
15,NA,TRBV4-1,TRBJ1-5,NA,TGCGCCAGCAGCCAGGGCCGGGACAATTATCAGCCCCAGCATTTT,CASSQGRDNYQPQHF
14,TRBD1,TRBV7-9,TRBJ1-1,NA,TGTGCCAGCAGCTCCGAGGACAGGGCCCTTGAAGCTTTCTTT,CASSSEDRALEAFF
14,NA,TRBV9,TRBJ2-1,NA,TGTGCCAGCAGCGACTCGACTAGAAGCAATGAGCAGTTCTTC,CASSDSTRSNEQFF
12,NA,TRBV12-3/TRBV12-4,TRBJ2-2,NA,TGTGCCACCCGGGGTAACACCGGGGAGCTGTTTTTT,CATRGNTGELFF
12,TRBD1,TRBV30,TRBJ2-7,once,TGTGCCTTGGGACAGGGAATCCACGAGCAGTACTTC,CALGQGIHEQYF
13,NA,TRBV6-5,TRBJ1-5,NA,TGTGCCAGCAGTTACTCGACTAATCAGCCCCAGCATTTT,CASSYSTNQPQHF
12,NA,TRBV6-6,TRBJ1-1,NA,TGTGCCAGCAGTTACTCAAAAGGGGTAGCTTTCTTT,CASSYSKGVAFF
15,TRBD2,TRBV10-3,TRBJ2-1,NA,TGTGCCATCAGTGAGACTAGCGGGAGAAAAAGGGAGCAGTTCTTC,CAISETSGRKREQFF
14,NA,TRBV7-2,TRBJ1-5,NA,TGTGCCAGCAGCTTATTACAGGGTTACCAGCCCCAGCATTTT,CASSLLQGYQPQHF
15,NA,TRBV5-6,TRBJ1-3,NA,TGTGCCAGCAGCTTGCCAGGGCTCACTGGAAACACCATATATTTT,CASSLPGLTGNTIYF
13,NA,TRBV6-5,TRBJ1-6,NA,TGTGCCAGCAGTTACGGGCAGGAATCACCCCTCCACTTT,CASSYGQESPLHF
11,NA,TRBV7-9,TRBJ1-1,NA,TGTGCCAGCAGCTTTGAGACTGAAGCTTTCTTT,CASSFETEAFF
15,TRBD1,TRBV7-9,TRBJ1-2,NA,TGTGCCAGCACCTCCTGGGACAGGGGTATGGATGGCTACACCTTC,CASTSWDRGMDGYTF
17,NA,TRBV15,TRBJ1-1,NA,TGTGCCACCAGCAGCCTTTTCGTCACGGAGGAGAACACTGAAGCTTTCTTT,CATSSLFVTEENTEAFF
16,NA,TRBV7-9,TRBJ2-1,NA,TGTGCCAGCAGCTTAGGAAAGGGGGAAGACTACAATGAGCAGTTCTTC,CASSLGKGEDYNEQFF
11,NA,TRBV6-5,TRBJ2-1,NA,TGTGCCAGCAGTTACTCGGAGCCGCAGTTCTTC,CASSYSEPQFF
19,TRBD2,TRBV5-6,TRBJ2-1,NA,TGTGCCAGCAGCCCCCCGTGGGGAAGCGGGGAAGTTGCCTACAATGAGCAGTTCTTC,CASSPPWGSGEVAYNEQFF
16,TRBD2,TRBV18,TRBJ2-7,NA,TGTGCCAGCTCACCAAGCGGGACCCATCGTAGGGACGAGCAGTACTTC,CASSPSGTHRRDEQYF
12,NA,TRBV2,TRBJ2-7,NA,TGTGCCAGCAGTGCTACCAAATACGAGCAGTACTTC,CASSATKYEQYF
16,TRBD2,TRBV4-3,TRBJ2-1,NA,TGCGCCAGCAGCCCCCAAATAGCGGGGGGGCTTAATGAGCAGTTCTTC,CASSPQIAGGLNEQFF
14,NA,TRBV30,TRBJ2-4,NA,TGTGCCTGGAGTGACGGGATAGCCAAAAACATTCAGTACTTC,CAWSDGIAKNIQYF
15,TRBD1,TRBV9,TRBJ2-7,NA,TGTGCCAGCAGCGCCTCCGGGACAGAAGTATACGAGCAGTACTTC,CASSASGTEVYEQYF
13,TRBD1,TRBV18,TRBJ2-2,NA,TGTGCCAGCTCAGGGACAGCCCACGGGGAGCTGTTTTTT,CASSGTAHGELFF
14,TRBD1,TRBV6-5,TRBJ1-2,NA,TGTGCCAGCAGTTTGGGACAGGGTTACTATGGCTACACCTTC,CASSLGQGYYGYTF
14,NA,TRBV18,TRBJ2-5,NA,TGTGCCAGCTCACTCTCCGGTATTCAAGAGACCCAGTACTTC,CASSLSGIQETQYF
14,NA,TRBV4-3,TRBJ2-1,once,TGCGCCAGCAGCCAGGACAGTAGTTACAATGAGCAGTTCTTC,CASSQDSSYNEQFF
15,TRBD2,TRBV5-1,TRBJ2-1,NA,TGCGCCAGCAGCTTGGAAGCGGGGCCGTGGAATGAGCAGTTCTTC,CASSLEAGPWNEQFF